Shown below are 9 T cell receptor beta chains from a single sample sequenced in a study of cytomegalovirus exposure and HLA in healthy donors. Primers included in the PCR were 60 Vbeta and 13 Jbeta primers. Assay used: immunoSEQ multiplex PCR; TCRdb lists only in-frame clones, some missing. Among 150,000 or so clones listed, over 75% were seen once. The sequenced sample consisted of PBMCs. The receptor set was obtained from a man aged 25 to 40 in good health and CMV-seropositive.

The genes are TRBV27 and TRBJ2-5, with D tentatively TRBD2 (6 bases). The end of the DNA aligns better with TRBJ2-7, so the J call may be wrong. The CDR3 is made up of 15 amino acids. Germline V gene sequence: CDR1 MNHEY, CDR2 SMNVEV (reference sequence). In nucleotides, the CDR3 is TGTGCCAGCAGTTTGGGGGACTCCATCTCCTACGAGCAGTACTTC. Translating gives CASSLGDSISYEQYF.

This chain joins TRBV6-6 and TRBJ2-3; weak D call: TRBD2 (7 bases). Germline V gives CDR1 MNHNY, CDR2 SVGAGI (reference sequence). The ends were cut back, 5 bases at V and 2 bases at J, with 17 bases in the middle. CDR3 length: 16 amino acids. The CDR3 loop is CASSRPLGGATDTQYF. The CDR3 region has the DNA TGTGCCAGCAGTCGTCCTTTAGGGGGGGCCACAGATACGCAGTATTTT.

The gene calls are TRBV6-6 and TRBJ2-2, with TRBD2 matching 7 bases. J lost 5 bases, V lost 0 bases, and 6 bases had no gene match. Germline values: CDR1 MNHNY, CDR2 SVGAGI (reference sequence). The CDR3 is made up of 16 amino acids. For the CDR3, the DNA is TGTGCCAGCAGTTACTCAGGGGCGCGGGGGACCGGGGAGCTGTTTTTT. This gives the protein CASSYSGARGTGELFF.

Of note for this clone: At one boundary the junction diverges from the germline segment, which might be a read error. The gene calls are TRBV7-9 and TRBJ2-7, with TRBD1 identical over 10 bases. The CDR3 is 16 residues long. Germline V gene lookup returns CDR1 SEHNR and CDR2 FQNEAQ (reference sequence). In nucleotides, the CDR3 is TGTTCCAGCAGCTTAGTGGGAGGACAGGGGGCCTACGAGCAGTACTTC. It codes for CSSSLVGGQGAYEQYF.

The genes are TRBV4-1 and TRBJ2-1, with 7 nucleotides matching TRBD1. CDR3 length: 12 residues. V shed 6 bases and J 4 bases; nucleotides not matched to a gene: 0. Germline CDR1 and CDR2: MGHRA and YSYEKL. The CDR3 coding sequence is TGCGCCAGCAGACAGGGGTACAATGAGCAGTTCTTC. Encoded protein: CASRQGYNEQFF.

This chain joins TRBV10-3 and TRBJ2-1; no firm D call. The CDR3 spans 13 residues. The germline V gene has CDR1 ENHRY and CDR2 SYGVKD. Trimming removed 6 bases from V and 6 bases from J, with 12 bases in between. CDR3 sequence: CAISRSEFNEQFF. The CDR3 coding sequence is TGTGCCATCAGCCGCAGCGAGTTCAATGAGCAGTTCTTC.

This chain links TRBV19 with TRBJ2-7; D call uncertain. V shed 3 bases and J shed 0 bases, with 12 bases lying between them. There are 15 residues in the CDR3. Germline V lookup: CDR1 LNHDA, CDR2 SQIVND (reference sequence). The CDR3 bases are TGTGCCAGTAGTATCTCCTGGCGGAACTCCTACGAGCAGTACTTC. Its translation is CASSISWRNSYEQYF.

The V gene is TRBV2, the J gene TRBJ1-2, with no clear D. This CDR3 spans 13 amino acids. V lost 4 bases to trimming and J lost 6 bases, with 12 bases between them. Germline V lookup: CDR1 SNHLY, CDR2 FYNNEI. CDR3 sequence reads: CASSGQGNDGYTF. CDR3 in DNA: TGTGCCAGCAGTGGACAAGGAAATGATGGCTACACCTTC.

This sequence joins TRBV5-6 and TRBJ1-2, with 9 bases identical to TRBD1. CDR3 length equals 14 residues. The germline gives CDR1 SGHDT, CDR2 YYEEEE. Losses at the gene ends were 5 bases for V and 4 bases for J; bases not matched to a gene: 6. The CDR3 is CASSWDRASYGYTF. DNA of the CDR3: TGTGCCAGCAGTTGGGACAGGGCTTCCTATGGCTACACCTTC.